What follows are 9 T cell receptor beta chains derived from one specimen sequenced in a study of T-cell memory formation after mild COVID-19. TCRdb re-called the 5' RACE reads through MiXCR, storing one row per CDR3 protein. The sample yields 300,000 to 400,000 distinct CDR3 sequences, approximately 15% seen once. Sequencing input: PBMCs or a T cell subset sorted from them (not recorded which). The receptors stem from a man between 18 and 35 years old who had mild COVID-19 (a few samples of this study predate the infection). Cell type and time point are not known.

This clonotype was observed a few times. V usage is TRBV7-8 and J usage is TRBJ1-5, with a tentative D call TRBD1 (5 bases). CDR1 is SGHVS, CDR2 FQNEAQ, per germline. V shed 5 bases and J shed 1 base, with 9 bases lying between them. The CDR3 spans 14 residues. CDR3 region: CASSRGVSNQPQHF. DNA of the CDR3: TGTGCCAGCAGCCGAGGGGTGAGCAATCAGCCCCAGCATTTT.

This clonotype has a handful of counts. The CDR3, as DNA: TGTGCCAGCAGTGAAGATTTAGTGCAAGAGACCCAGTACTTC. Amino acids: CASSEDLVQETQYF. V usage is TRBV6-1 and J usage is TRBJ2-5; the D is unclear. Germline CDR1 reads MNHNS; CDR2 reads SASEGT. V was shortened by 1 base and J by 2 bases, with 8 bases between the two germline ends. The CDR3 has 14 residues.

The CDR3, as DNA: TGTGCCACCGGACTAGCGGAAAACATTCAGTACTTC. Protein sequence: CATGLAENIQYF. The chain employs TRBV2 and TRBJ2-4; the match to TRBD2 covers 10 bases. The trim removed 10 bases at V and 5 bases at J, leaving 2 bases unmatched. Germline V gene sequence: CDR1 SNHLY, CDR2 FYNNEI. The CDR3 is made up of 12 amino acids.

This chain joins TRBV18 and TRBJ1-1; no reliable D call. The CDR3 has 14 residues. The V gene's germline CDR1 is KGHSH and CDR2 LQKENI. Trimming pared 0 bases from V and 1 base from J, leaving 6 bases between. CDR3 DNA sequence: TGTGCCAGCTCACCACCAGCAACGAACACTGAAGCTTTCTTT. It yields the protein CASSPPATNTEAFF.

This clonotype was detected ten times or more. J is TRBJ1-5 and V is TRBV7-2; D gene ambiguous. Germline CDR1 SGHTA, CDR2 FQGNSA. V was pared by 5 bases and J by 3 bases, with 8 bases between. The CDR3 is 13 residues long. The CDR3 spells CASSRELNQPQHF. DNA of the CDR3: TGTGCCAGCAGCCGAGAGCTCAATCAGCCCCAGCATTTT.

This chain connects TRBV7-2 to TRBJ1-2; the D is unclear. This CDR3 is 13 amino acids long. V gave up 5 bases and J gave up 2 bases, with 9 bases separating them. Germline CDR1 SGHTA, CDR2 FQGNSA. CDR3 sequence: CASSPDQNYGYTF. The CDR3 coding sequence is TGTGCCAGCAGCCCGGACCAGAACTATGGCTACACCTTC.

This clonotype appeared a few times. This rearrangement joins TRBV28 to TRBJ1-1; D remains unclear. This CDR3 contains 11 residues. Germline V gene data show CDR1 as MDHEN and CDR2 as SYDVKM. Trimming removed 3 bases from V and 10 bases from J, with 9 bases in between. The CDR3 loop is CASSFIGVAFF. The CDR3 DNA reads as TGTGCCAGCAGTTTTATTGGGGTAGCTTTCTTT.

The CDR3 nucleotides read TGTGCCAGCAGTTTTAAGTTTGGGGGCTACGAGCAGTACGTC. Encoded protein: CASSFKFGGYEQYV. The chain has TRBV27 and TRBJ2-7; D possibly uses TRBD1 or TRBD2 (5 bases each). Germline CDR1 MNHEY, CDR2 SMNVEV (reference sequence). The CDR3 is 14 residues long. V lost 3 bases and J 3 bases, leaving 12 bases between the germline ends.

This clonotype was counted a few times. The chain links TRBV5-5 to TRBJ2-7, with D unclear. Germline loops: CDR1 SGHKS, CDR2 YYEKEE (reference sequence). CDR3 length equals 13 residues. Trimming stripped 0 bases from V and 3 bases from J, with 7 bases between. The CDR3 sequence is CASSLEDDYEQYV. CDR3 nucleotide sequence: TGTGCCAGCAGCTTGGAAGACGACTACGAGCAGTACGTC.